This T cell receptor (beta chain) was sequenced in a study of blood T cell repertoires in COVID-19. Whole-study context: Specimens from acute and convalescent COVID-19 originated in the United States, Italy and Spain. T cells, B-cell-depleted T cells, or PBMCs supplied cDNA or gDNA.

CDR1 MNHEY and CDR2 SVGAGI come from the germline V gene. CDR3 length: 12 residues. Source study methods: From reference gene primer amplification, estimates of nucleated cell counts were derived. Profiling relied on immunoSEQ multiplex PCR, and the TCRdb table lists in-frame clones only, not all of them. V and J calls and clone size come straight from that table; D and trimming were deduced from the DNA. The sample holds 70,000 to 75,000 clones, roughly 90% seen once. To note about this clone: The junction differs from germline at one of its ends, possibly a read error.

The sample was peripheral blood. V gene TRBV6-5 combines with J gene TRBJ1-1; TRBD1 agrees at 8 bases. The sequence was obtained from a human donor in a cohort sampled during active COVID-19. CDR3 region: CAGRTGRTEAFF. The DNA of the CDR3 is TGTGCCGGCAGGACAGGGCGGACTGAAGCTTTCTTT.